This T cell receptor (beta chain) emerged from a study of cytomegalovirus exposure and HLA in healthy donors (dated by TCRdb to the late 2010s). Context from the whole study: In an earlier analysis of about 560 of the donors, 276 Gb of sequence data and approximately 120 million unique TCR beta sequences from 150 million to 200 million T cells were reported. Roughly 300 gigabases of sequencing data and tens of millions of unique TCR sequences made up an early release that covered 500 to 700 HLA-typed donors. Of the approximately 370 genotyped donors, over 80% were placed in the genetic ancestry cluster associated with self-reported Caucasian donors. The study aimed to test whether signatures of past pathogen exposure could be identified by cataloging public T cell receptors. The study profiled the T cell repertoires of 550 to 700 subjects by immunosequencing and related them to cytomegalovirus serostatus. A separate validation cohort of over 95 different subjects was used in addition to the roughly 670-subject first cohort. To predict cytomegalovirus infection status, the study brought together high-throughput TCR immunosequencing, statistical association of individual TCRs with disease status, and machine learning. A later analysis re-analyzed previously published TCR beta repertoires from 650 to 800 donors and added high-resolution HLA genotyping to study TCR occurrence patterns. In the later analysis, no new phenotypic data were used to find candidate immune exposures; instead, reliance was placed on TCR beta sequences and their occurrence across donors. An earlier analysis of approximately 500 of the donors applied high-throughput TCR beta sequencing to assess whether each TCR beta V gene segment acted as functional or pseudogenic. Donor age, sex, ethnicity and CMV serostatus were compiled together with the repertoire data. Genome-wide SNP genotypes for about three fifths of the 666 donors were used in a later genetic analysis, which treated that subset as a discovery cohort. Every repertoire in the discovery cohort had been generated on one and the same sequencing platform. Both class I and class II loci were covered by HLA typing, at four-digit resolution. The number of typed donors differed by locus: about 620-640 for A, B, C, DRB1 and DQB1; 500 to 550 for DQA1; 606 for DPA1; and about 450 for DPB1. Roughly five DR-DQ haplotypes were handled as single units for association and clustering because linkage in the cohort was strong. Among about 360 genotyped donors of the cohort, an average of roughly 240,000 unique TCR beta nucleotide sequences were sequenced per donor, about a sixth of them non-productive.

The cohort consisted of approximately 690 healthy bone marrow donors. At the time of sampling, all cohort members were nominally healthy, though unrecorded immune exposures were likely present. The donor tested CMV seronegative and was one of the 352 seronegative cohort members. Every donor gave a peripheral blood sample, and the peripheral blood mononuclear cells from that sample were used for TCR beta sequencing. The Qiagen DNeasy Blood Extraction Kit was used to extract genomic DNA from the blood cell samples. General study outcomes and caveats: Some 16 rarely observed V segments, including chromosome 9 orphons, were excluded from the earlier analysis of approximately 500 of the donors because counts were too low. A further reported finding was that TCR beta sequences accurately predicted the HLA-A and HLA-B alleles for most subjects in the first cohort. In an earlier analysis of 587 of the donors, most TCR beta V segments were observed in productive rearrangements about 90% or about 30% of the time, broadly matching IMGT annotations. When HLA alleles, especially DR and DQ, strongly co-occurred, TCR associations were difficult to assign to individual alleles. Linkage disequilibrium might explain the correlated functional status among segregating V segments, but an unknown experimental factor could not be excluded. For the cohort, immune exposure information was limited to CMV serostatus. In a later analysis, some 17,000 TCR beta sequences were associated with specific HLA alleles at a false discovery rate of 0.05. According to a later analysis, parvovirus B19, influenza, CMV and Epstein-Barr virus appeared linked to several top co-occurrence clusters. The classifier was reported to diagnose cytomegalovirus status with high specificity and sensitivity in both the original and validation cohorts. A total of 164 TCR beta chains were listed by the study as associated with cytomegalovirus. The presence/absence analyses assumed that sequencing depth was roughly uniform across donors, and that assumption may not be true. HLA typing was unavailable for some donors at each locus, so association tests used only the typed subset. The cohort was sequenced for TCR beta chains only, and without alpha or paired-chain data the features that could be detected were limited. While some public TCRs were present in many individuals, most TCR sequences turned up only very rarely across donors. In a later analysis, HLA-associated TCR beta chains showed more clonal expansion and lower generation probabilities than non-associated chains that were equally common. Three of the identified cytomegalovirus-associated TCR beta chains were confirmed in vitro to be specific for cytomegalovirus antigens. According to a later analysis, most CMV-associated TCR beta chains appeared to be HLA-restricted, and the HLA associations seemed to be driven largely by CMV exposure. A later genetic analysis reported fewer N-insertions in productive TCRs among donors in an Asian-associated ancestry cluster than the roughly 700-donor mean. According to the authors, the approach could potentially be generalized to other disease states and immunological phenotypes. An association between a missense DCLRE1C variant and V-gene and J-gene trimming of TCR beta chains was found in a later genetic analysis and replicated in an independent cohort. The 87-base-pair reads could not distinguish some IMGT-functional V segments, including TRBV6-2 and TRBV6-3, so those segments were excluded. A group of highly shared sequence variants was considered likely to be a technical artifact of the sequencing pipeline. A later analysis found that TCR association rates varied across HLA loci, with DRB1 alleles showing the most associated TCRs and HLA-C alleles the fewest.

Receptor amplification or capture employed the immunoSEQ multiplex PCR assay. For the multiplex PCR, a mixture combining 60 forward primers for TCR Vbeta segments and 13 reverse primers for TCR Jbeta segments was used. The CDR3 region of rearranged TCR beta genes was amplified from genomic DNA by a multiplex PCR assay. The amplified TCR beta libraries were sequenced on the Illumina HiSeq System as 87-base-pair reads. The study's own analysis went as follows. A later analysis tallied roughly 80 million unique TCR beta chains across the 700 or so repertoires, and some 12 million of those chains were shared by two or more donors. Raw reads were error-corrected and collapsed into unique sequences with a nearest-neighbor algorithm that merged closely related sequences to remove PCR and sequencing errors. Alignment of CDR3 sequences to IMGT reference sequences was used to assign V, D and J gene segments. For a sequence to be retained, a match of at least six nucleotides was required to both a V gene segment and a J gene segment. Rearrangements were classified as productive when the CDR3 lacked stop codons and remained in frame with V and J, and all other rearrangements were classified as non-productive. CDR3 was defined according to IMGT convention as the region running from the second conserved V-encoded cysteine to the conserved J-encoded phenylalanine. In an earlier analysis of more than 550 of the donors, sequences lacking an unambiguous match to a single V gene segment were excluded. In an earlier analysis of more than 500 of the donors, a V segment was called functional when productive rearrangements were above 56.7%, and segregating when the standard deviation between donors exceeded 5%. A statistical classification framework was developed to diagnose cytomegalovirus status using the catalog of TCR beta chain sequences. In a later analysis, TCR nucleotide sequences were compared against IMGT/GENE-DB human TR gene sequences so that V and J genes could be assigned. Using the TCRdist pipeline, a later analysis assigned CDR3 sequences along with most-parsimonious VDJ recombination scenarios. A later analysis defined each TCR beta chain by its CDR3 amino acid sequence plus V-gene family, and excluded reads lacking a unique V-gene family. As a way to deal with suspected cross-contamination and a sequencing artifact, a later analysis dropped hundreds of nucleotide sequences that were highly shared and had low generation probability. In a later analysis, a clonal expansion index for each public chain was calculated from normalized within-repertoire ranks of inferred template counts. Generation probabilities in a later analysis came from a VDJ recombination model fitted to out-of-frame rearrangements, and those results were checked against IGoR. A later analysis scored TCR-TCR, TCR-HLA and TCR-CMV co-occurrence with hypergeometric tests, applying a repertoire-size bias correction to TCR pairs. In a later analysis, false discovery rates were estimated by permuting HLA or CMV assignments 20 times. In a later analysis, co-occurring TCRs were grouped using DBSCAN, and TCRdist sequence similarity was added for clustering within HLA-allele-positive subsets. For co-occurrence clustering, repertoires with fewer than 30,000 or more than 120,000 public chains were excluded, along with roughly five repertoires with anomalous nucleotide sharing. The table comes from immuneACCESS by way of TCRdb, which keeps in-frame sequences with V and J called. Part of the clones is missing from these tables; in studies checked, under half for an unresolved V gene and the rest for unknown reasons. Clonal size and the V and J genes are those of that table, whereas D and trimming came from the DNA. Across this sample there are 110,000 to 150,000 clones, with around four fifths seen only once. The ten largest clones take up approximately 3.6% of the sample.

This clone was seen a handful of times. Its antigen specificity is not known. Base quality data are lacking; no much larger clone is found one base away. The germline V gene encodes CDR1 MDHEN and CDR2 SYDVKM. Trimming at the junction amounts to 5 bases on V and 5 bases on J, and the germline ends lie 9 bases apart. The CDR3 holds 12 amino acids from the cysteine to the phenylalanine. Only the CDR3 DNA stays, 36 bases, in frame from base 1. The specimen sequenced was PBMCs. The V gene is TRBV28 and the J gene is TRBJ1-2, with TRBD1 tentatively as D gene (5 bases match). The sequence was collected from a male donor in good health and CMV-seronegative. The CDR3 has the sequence CASSLQGYGYTF. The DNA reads TGTGCCAGCAGTCTTCAGGGTTATGGCTACACCTTC.